Given below is one T cell receptor (beta chain) in context. The antigen is undetermined. This entry is derived from a study of CD8 T cells in ankylosing spondylitis. Study results and limitations: Seven to nine highly homologous variants formed a TCR beta motif that appeared characteristic of ankylosing spondylitis blood.

CDR3 length equals 15 residues. Trimming stripped 5 bases from V and 2 bases from J, with 16 bases between. The germline CDR1 and CDR2 sequences are MGHRA and YSYEKL. TCRdb used MiXCR to reprocess the 5' RACE reads, holding one entry per CDR3 protein. The sample lists under 250,000 distinct CDR3 sequences, approximately 30% occurring once. The chain links TRBV4-1 to TRBJ2-7, with D perhaps matching TRBD2 (6 bases). The sequencing sample was made of blood, either unsorted or a sorted T cell fraction (not recorded which). The TCR comes from a male donor with ankylosing spondylitis or in good health (not recorded which). DNA for the CDR3: TGCGCCAGCAGCTTCCGACTGGGGGGTGCCTACGAGCAGTACTTC. This encodes CASSFRLGGAYEQYF.